Described below is a single T cell receptor beta chain sequence and its context. This sample is part of a study of shared T cell receptors in the human thymus. The protocol was immunoSEQ multiplex PCR, while the TCRdb copy is restricted to in-frame clones and leaves out a portion. The sample has 640,000 or so clones, around 87% seen once. These data also formed part of another study, on human thymus T cells. That work contributes: Corrective cardiac surgery supplied the resected thymus tissue. Use of V and J genes seemed skewed within the thymic and blood repertoires.

This receptor was identified in a boy in the first two years of life with a congenital heart defect. Sequenced input: thymocytes.

Here the CDR3 reads CASATGEGSNQPQHF. The DNA of the CDR3 is TGTGCCAGCGCAACCGGGGAGGGAAGCAATCAGCCCCAGCATTTT. The chain has TRBV28 and TRBJ1-5, with D unresolved. The germline gives CDR1 MDHEN, CDR2 SYDVKM. Trimming took off 8 bases at V and 1 base at J, with 15 bases between the two ends. The CDR3 runs to 15 residues.